This is a list of T cell receptor beta chains from one sample in a study of blood T cell repertoires in COVID-19. This table comes from immunoSEQ multiplex PCR, and its TCRdb copy is limited to in-frame clones, with some not included. This table holds just over 250,000 clones, approximately 89% found once. Material for sequencing was peripheral blood. The source is a woman between 70 and 85 years old with COVID-19, enrolled during active disease. Both conserved end residues are part of each CDR3. Fields, in order: D gene, J gene, CDR3 length, V gene, clone size, CDR3 protein, CDR3 DNA. The D gene is left open where the match is weak. Some rows have no size entry. The others give once, few or many, or a class for an expanded clone.

TRBD1 TRBJ1-1 11 TRBV20-1 NA CSARQGTEAFF TGCAGTGCCAGACAGGGCACTGAAGCTTTCTTT
NA TRBJ1-1 14 TRBV7-9 once CASSHSRGDTEAFF TGTGCCAGCAGTCACAGCAGGGGTGACACTGAAGCTTTCTTT
NA TRBJ1-1 14 TRBV11-1 NA CASSLASGFTEAFF TGTGCCAGCAGCTTAGCTTCGGGGTTCACTGAAGCTTTCTTT
TRBD1 TRBJ2-7 15 TRBV10-3 NA CAISEPGAGGYEQYF TGTGCCATCAGTGAGCCTGGGGCAGGGGGCTACGAGCAGTACTTC
NA TRBJ2-1 13 TRBV6-5 NA CASRGASYNEQFF TGTGCCAGCAGGGGGGCTAGTTACAATGAGCAGTTCTTC
NA TRBJ1-2 13 TRBV7-2 NA CASSYDTNYGYTF TGTGCCAGCAGCTACGACACCAACTATGGCTACACCTTC
NA TRBJ1-5 15 TRBV9 NA CASSGGAQGNQPQHF TGTGCCAGCTCGGGGGGGGCGCAAGGCAATCAGCCCCAGCATTTT
NA TRBJ1-4 15 TRBV5-1 NA CASSFYGGTNEKLFF TGCGCCAGCAGCTTCTACGGCGGAACTAATGAAAAACTGTTTTTT
TRBD2 TRBJ2-7 13 TRBV12-3/TRBV12-4 NA CASRLAGLYEQYF TGTGCCAGCCGACTAGCGGGACTCTACGAGCAGTACTTC
NA TRBJ1-2 13 TRBV18 once CASSPDRLYGYTF TGTGCCAGCTCACCAGACAGGCTCTATGGCTACACCTTC
NA TRBJ2-4 15 TRBV5-8 NA CASSLFVTGENIQYF TGTGCCAGCAGCTTGTTCGTGACAGGAGAAAACATTCAGTACTTC
TRBD2 TRBJ2-7 14 TRBV5-1 NA CASSLAREGYEQYF TGCGCCAGCAGCTTGGCCCGGGAGGGCTACGAGCAGTACTTC
TRBD1 TRBJ1-5 15 TRBV19 NA CASSMGQGAYQPQHF TGTGCCAGTAGTATGGGACAGGGGGCATATCAGCCCCAGCATTTT
TRBD1 TRBJ2-2 15 TRBV6-6 NA CASRQDRGQTGELFF TGTGCCAGCAGGCAGGACAGGGGGCAGACCGGGGAGCTGTTTTTT
TRBD1 TRBJ1-2 14 TRBV25-1 NA CASREDRPNYGYTF TGTGCCAGCAGGGAGGACAGGCCTAACTATGGCTACACCTTC
NA TRBJ1-1 13 TRBV29-1 NA CSVVTGLNTEAFF TGCAGCGTTGTCACAGGATTGAACACTGAAGCTTTCTTT
NA TRBJ1-1 14 TRBV10-3 NA CAISERGRGTEAFF TGTGCCATCAGTGAGAGGGGAAGGGGCACTGAAGCTTTCTTT
NA TRBJ1-3 13 TRBV7-2 NA CASSSDFGNTIYF TGTGCCAGCAGCTCGGACTTTGGAAACACCATATATTTT
NA TRBJ2-5 13 TRBV2 NA CASRGGSRETQYF TGTGCCAGCAGAGGGGGATCCCGAGAGACCCAGTACTTC
NA TRBJ2-5 14 TRBV4-3 NA CASSQDLTEGTQYF TGCGCCAGCAGCCAAGATTTAACAGAGGGTACCCAGTACTTC
NA TRBJ1-2 12 TRBV28 NA CASSSGDSGYTF TGTGCCAGCAGTTCAGGTGATTCTGGCTACACCTTC
TRBD1 TRBJ1-4 17 TRBV28 NA CASSLAGQGETNEKLFF TGTGCCAGCAGTTTGGCGGGACAGGGGGAAACTAATGAAAAACTGTTTTTT
NA TRBJ2-7 14 TRBV6-1 NA CASRRVQGSYEQYF TGTGCCAGCAGGCGGGTGCAGGGGTCCTACGAGCAGTACTTC
TRBD1 TRBJ2-7 12 TRBV29-1 NA CSVRDSVYEQYF TGCAGCGTTAGGGACAGTGTCTACGAGCAGTACTTC
TRBD2 TRBJ2-2 17 TRBV5-1 NA CASSRRLLAGETGELFF TGCGCCAGCAGCCGCCGGTTACTAGCGGGAGAAACCGGGGAGCTGTTTTTT
NA TRBJ2-7 12 TRBV12-3/TRBV12-4 NA CASSFAGYEQYF TGTGCCAGCAGTTTTGCAGGGTACGAGCAGTACTTC
NA TRBJ2-5 14 TRBV5-4 NA CASSLGAGQETQYF TGTGCCAGCAGCTTGGGGGCCGGACAAGAGACCCAGTACTTC
NA TRBJ1-1 15 TRBV27 NA CASSFDGNRPTEAFF TGTGCCAGCAGTTTTGACGGGAATCGTCCCACTGAAGCTTTCTTT
TRBD2 TRBJ2-7 16 TRBV23-1 once CASSQGTSGRFYEQYF TGCGCCAGCAGCCAAGGGACTAGCGGGAGGTTCTACGAGCAGTACTTC
NA TRBJ2-7 15 TRBV7-2 NA CASSLAASETYEQYF TGTGCCAGCAGCTTAGCCGCTAGCGAGACCTACGAGCAGTACTTC
TRBD1 TRBJ2-1 16 TRBV24-1 NA CATSDSDRGGYNEQFF TGTGCCACCAGTGATTCGGACAGGGGAGGATACAATGAGCAGTTCTTC
TRBD2 TRBJ2-3 14 TRBV4-3 NA CASSHASGKDTQYF TGCGCCAGCAGCCACGCTAGCGGGAAAGATACGCAGTATTTT
NA TRBJ1-5 14 TRBV28 NA CASSLGESNQPQHF TGTGCCAGCAGTTTAGGAGAGAGCAATCAGCCCCAGCATTTT
NA TRBJ1-1 15 TRBV28 NA CASSLQGSVYTEAFF TGTGCCAGCAGTTTACAGGGTTCTGTCTACACTGAAGCTTTCTTT
NA TRBJ1-2 13 TRBV2 NA CASSHRNRSGYTF TGTGCCAGCAGTCATCGCAACAGGTCGGGCTACACCTTC
TRBD1 TRBJ2-7 14 TRBV3-1/TRBV3-2 NA CASSQDTGGYEQYF TGTGCCAGCAGCCAAGACACAGGGGGTTACGAGCAGTACTTC
NA TRBJ1-2 13 TRBV7-9 NA CASSLGRNYGYTF TGTGCCAGCAGCTTGGGCAGGAACTATGGCTACACCTTC
TRBD1 TRBJ1-1 14 TRBV27 NA CASSSGQVNTEAFF TGTGCCAGCAGTTCCGGACAGGTGAACACTGAAGCTTTCTTT
NA TRBJ1-1 13 TRBV18 NA CASSPIENTEAFF TGTGCCAGCTCACCGATAGAGAACACTGAAGCTTTCTTT
NA TRBJ2-7 14 TRBV5-8 NA CASSLRRVSKKQYF TGTGCCAGCAGCTTGCGCAGGGTCTCTAAGAAGCAGTACTTC
TRBD2 TRBJ2-7 15 TRBV5-1 NA CASKPGTSGSYEQYF TGCGCCAGCAAACCCGGGACTAGCGGGAGCTACGAGCAGTACTTC
TRBD2 TRBJ2-1 14 TRBV19 NA CASSIRREGNEQFF TGTGCCAGTAGTATACGGCGGGAGGGCAATGAGCAGTTCTTC
NA TRBJ2-7 12 TRBV5-1 NA CASSGQGYEQYF TGCGCCAGCAGTGGCCAGGGGTACGAGCAGTACTTC
TRBD2 TRBJ2-3 16 TRBV18 NA CASSPPVTGGSDTQYF TGTGCCAGCTCACCACCGGTTACGGGAGGGTCAGATACGCAGTATTTT